Detailed here is one T cell receptor beta chain. Its antigen is currently unknown. The data are from a study of OX40 agonist ivuxolimab in advanced cancers. Study at large: It was permissible to have had prior anti-PD-1, anti-PD-L1 or anti-CTLA-4 therapy, and about 40% had some. Three dose-escalation patients had partial responses: one with hepatocellular carcinoma and two with cutaneous melanoma.

Whole-study results and caveats: People who partly responded at 0.1-3.0 mg/kg had some of the least clonal expansion seen.

Clones were read by immunoSEQ multiplex PCR, and TCRdb kept only the in-frame ones, dropping some. The top ten hold 6% to 9.5% of the sample, which has around 64,000 clones, approximately 88% seen once. The V gene lost 3 bases and the J gene lost 8 bases, with 13 bases spanning the gap. This CDR3 region has 13 residues. Germline CDR1 and CDR2: MNHEY and SMNVEV (reference sequence). This clonotype originated in an adult with an advanced solid tumor such as melanoma, head and neck, liver or kidney cancer. The input for sequencing was CD4+ or CD8+ T cells sorted from blood, taken in a trial of the OX40 agonist ivuxolimab. The gene calls are TRBV27 and TRBJ1-2; weak D call: TRBD1 (6 bases). Written as DNA, the CDR3 is TGTGCCAGCAGTTTGTACAGGGAAACGGGCTACACCTTC. It translates to CASSLYRETGYTF.